These T cell receptor beta chains were read from a single sample in a study of CD8+ T cells in alopecia areata. TCRdb keeps only in-frame clones here, not all; method: immunoSEQ multiplex PCR. The table shows about 120,000 clones, with 60% to 65% occurring only once. The material sequenced was CD4+ T cells sorted from blood, taken at week 4, from a patient treated with tofacitinib. These receptor sequences come from a human donor with alopecia areata. CDR3s include the opening cysteine and the closing phenylalanine or tryptophan. D genes are given only for firm matches. Size is stated for part of the rows, as once, few or many counts, or as a class when the clone is expanded.

CDR3 DNA | CDR3 protein | clone size | V gene | D gene | J gene
TGTGCCAGCAGCCAAGGACTAGCGGGAACCGAGCAGTACTTC | CASSQGLAGTEQYF | . | TRBV7-3 | TRBD2 | TRBJ2-7
TGCAGCGGTCACAGGGACCTACGCAATGAGCAGTTCTTC | CSGHRDLRNEQFF | few | TRBV29-1 | . | TRBJ2-1
TGTGCCAGTACTCGGGGACTCGGAAACACCATATATTTT | CASTRGLGNTIYF | few | TRBV19 | . | TRBJ1-3
TGCGCCAGCGGGGGGCCCCAGGGCGGGGAGCTGTTTTTT | CASGGPQGGELFF | few | TRBV4-1 | . | TRBJ2-2
TGCGCCAGCAGCCAAGCTCGACAGGGAGAGAACACTGAAGCTTTCTTT | CASSQARQGENTEAFF | once | TRBV4-3 | TRBD1 | TRBJ1-1
TGCAGCGCGACGATGGGCAATCAGCCCCAGCATTTT | CSATMGNQPQHF | . | TRBV29-1 | . | TRBJ1-5
TGTGCCTGGAGTGATCCGGCGGTCGGGCGGGAGACCCAGTACTTC | CAWSDPAVGRETQYF | . | TRBV30 | . | TRBJ2-5
TGTGCCAGCAGCTTGTCGACAGATACGCAGTATTTT | CASSLSTDTQYF | . | TRBV5-4 | . | TRBJ2-3
TGTGCCACCAGCAGAGGGGGGGCCTATGGCTACACCTTC | CATSRGGAYGYTF | . | TRBV15 | . | TRBJ1-2
TGTGCCATATGGGACAGGGTTTCGGATACGCAGTATTTT | CAIWDRVSDTQYF | . | TRBV10-3 | TRBD1 | TRBJ2-3
TGTGCCTGGAGTTTGGGACAGGGCTCCTACGAGCAGTACTTC | CAWSLGQGSYEQYF | . | TRBV30 | TRBD1 | TRBJ2-7
TGTGCCAGCAGCGTTGGACACGGGCTGAATCAGCCCCAGCATTTT | CASSVGHGLNQPQHF | once | TRBV9 | . | TRBJ1-5
TGCGCCAGCAGGCGAGCGGGGGGGCAATACAATGAGCAGTTCTTC | CASRRAGGQYNEQFF | . | TRBV5-1 | TRBD2 | TRBJ2-1
TGCGCCAGCAGCTTGCGGGGACAAGAGACCCAGTACTTC | CASSLRGQETQYF | few | TRBV5-1 | . | TRBJ2-5
TGTGCCAGCAGTAGGGACAGGGGGACCTACAATGAGCAGTTCTTC | CASSRDRGTYNEQFF | few | TRBV6-1 | TRBD1 | TRBJ2-1
TGTGCCAGCAGCGACCGGACAGGACGGGGTGGCTACACCTTC | CASSDRTGRGGYTF | . | TRBV5-6 | TRBD1 | TRBJ1-2
TGCGCCAGCAGCCAGGGCCAAGAGACCCAGTACTTC | CASSQGQETQYF | . | TRBV4-3 | . | TRBJ2-5
TGTGCCAGCTCACCTGGCCAGGGGGCCTACAATGAGCAGTTCTTC | CASSPGQGAYNEQFF | few | TRBV18 | TRBD1 | TRBJ2-1
TGTGCCAGCAGTCCCGGGACTAGCGGGCCAGATACGCAGTATTTT | CASSPGTSGPDTQYF | . | TRBV6-5 | TRBD2 | TRBJ2-3
TGCAGCGTTGTGCGGGGGATTTCCTACAATGAGCAGTTCTTC | CSVVRGISYNEQFF | . | TRBV29-1 | TRBD2 | TRBJ2-1
TGCAGCGTTGCAAGGCAGGGTGGCACCGGGGAGCTGTTTTTT | CSVARQGGTGELFF | . | TRBV29-1 | . | TRBJ2-2
TGTGCCAGCAGCTTCCCAGTCACCGGGGAGCTGTTTTTT | CASSFPVTGELFF | . | TRBV7-2 | . | TRBJ2-2
TGTGCCTGGAGTTTATCCGGACCCCAGCATTTT | CAWSLSGPQHF | . | TRBV30 | . | TRBJ1-5
TGTGCCAGCAGCCCCTTAGGGAGGGAGCAGTTCTTC | CASSPLGREQFF | . | TRBV14 | . | TRBJ2-1
TGTGCCAGCAGTTTCATGGGTTCGGGCAATCAGCCCCAGCATTTT | CASSFMGSGNQPQHF | once | TRBV28 | . | TRBJ1-5
TGTGCTAGTGTACAGCGGGAGCGGCGCGAGCAGTACTTC | CASVQRERREQYF | once | TRBV12-5 | TRBD2 | TRBJ2-7
TGCAGCGTTGACAGCGGGGTGACAGATACGCAGTATTTT | CSVDSGVTDTQYF | few | TRBV29-1 | TRBD2 | TRBJ2-3
TGTGCCTGGAGCCAGGACAGGGATAGTGAGCAGTTCTTC | CAWSQDRDSEQFF | . | TRBV30 | TRBD1 | TRBJ2-1
TGCAGCGTGACAGACCAAGAGACCCAGTACTTC | CSVTDQETQYF | . | TRBV29-1 | . | TRBJ2-5
TGTGCCAGCAGCTTGATTACGGACAGCCGCTCCTACGAGCAGTACTTC | CASSLITDSRSYEQYF | . | TRBV5-8 | . | TRBJ2-7
TGTGCCAGCAGCCAAGATAGGCGGGAAACCCAGCATTTT | CASSQDRRETQHF | once | TRBV4-2 | . | TRBJ1-5
TGTGCCAGCAGTTTCCGACAGGGATTGAACGAGCAGTACTTC | CASSFRQGLNEQYF | . | TRBV27 | TRBD1 | TRBJ2-7
TGTGCCACCAGCAGAGATGACCAGCGGCTCACCGGGGAGCTGTTTTTT | CATSRDDQRLTGELFF | . | TRBV15 | . | TRBJ2-2
TGTGCCAGCAGTGAATCGGACAGGGTTGCTTTCTTT | CASSESDRVAFF | . | TRBV25-1 | TRBD1 | TRBJ1-1
TGTGCCAGCAGTAGCTTGCGGGGGACAAAAGAGACCCAGTACTTC | CASSSLRGTKETQYF | . | TRBV2 | . | TRBJ2-5
TGCGCCAGCAGCCAAGATAGGCCGGACAGGGGATCGTCGGGGGCCAACGTCCTGACTTTC | CASSQDRPDRGSSGANVLTF | few | TRBV4-3 | TRBD1 | TRBJ2-6
TGCAGCGTTCAGCCGGGGTTGAACACTGAAGCTTTCTTT | CSVQPGLNTEAFF | . | TRBV29-1 | . | TRBJ1-1
TGTGCCAGCAGATTTAAGGGAGGCGTGGAGACCCAGTACTTC | CASRFKGGVETQYF | few | TRBV2 | . | TRBJ2-5
TGTGCCAGCAGTTTAGGTGGTAGCGCCTCCCCCCGGGAGCAGTTCTTC | CASSLGGSASPREQFF | . | TRBV28 | . | TRBJ2-1
TGCGCCAGCAGCTTGGACGTTTCCTCCGCGTTCACAGATACGCAGTATTTT | CASSLDVSSAFTDTQYF | . | TRBV5-1 | . | TRBJ2-3
TGTGCCAGCAGCCAAGAGCTCAGGGGCACAGATACGCAGTATTTT | CASSQELRGTDTQYF | . | TRBV14 | . | TRBJ2-3
TGTGCCAGCAGCGGAAAGCCCCCCGGACTTCAGGGATACAATGAGCAGTTCTTC | CASSGKPPGLQGYNEQFF | . | TRBV9 | . | TRBJ2-1
TGTGCCAGCTCACCTGTGGGACAGGAGAATCAGCCCCAGCATTTT | CASSPVGQENQPQHF | . | TRBV18 | TRBD1 | TRBJ1-5
TGTGCCAGCAGCTTTCGGGGTCGGACCCAGTACTTC | CASSFRGRTQYF | . | TRBV7-9 | . | TRBJ2-5
TGTGCCAGCTCCTCAACCGCGAGCAGGCTGGACGAGCAGTACTTC | CASSSTASRLDEQYF | . | TRBV18 | . | TRBJ2-7
TGTGCCATCAGTGATAAGGGTGGAGGCTACACCTTC | CAISDKGGGYTF | once | TRBV10-3 | . | TRBJ1-2
TGTGCCAGCGCTACTGGGGGCCCCTACGAGCAGTACTTC | CASATGGPYEQYF | . | TRBV6-5 | . | TRBJ2-7
TGCGCCAGCAGCCCGACGACAGGGAGCTATGGCTACACCTTC | CASSPTTGSYGYTF | few | TRBV5-1 | TRBD1 | TRBJ1-2
TGTGCCAGCAGCTTGGGGGGGATCAACTATAATTCACCCCTCCACTTT | CASSLGGINYNSPLHF | . | TRBV5-4 | . | TRBJ1-6
TGTGCCAGCAGCTTTACTAGCGGGACTTACAATGAGCAGTTCTTC | CASSFTSGTYNEQFF | many | TRBV7-2 | TRBD2 | TRBJ2-1